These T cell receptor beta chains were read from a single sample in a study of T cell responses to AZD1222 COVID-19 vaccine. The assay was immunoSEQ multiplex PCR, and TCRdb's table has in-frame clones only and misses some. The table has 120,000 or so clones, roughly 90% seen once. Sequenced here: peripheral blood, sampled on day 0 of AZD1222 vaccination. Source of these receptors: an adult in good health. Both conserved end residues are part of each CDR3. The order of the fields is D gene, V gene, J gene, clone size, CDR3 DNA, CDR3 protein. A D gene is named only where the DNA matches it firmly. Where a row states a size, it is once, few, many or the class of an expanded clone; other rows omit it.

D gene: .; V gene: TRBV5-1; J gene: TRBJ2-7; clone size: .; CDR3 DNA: TGCGCCAGCAGCTTGGGCGGACTGCCCTCCTACGAGCAGTACTTC; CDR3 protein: CASSLGGLPSYEQYF
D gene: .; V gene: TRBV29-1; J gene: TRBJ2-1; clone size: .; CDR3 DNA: TGCAGCGTTGAAGGCAGGGAAGGATACAATGAGCAGTTCTTC; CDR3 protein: CSVEGREGYNEQFF
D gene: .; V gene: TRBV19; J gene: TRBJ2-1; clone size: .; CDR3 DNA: TGTGCCAGAAGCCTCTTTTGTTTACACAATGAGCAGTTCTTC; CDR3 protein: CARSLFCLHNEQFF
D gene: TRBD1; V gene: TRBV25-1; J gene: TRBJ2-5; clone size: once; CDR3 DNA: TGTGCCAGCAGGGACAGGGGGGAGACCCAGTACTTC; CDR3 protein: CASRDRGETQYF
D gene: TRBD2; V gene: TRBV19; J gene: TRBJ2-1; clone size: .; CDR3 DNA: TGTGCCAGTAGTGCGCCCGGACTAGAACTAAATGAGCAGTTCTTC; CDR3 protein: CASSAPGLELNEQFF
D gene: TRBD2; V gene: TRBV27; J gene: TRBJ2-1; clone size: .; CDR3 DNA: TGTGCCAGCCGCATTAGGGCTAGCGGGATCTCCTACAATGAGCAGTTCTTC; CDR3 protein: CASRIRASGISYNEQFF
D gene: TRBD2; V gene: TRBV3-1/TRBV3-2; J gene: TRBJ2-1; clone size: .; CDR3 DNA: TGTGCCAGCAGCCAAGAGCCCTTAGCGGGCTCGGGGTACAATGAGCAGTTCTTC; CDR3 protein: CASSQEPLAGSGYNEQFF
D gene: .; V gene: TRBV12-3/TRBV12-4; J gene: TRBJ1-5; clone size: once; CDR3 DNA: TGTGCCAGCAGTTTCGTGGGTAATCAGCCCCAGCATTTT; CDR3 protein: CASSFVGNQPQHF
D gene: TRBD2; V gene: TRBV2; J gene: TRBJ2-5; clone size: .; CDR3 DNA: TGTGCCAGCAGTGACTGGACTAGTAAAGAGACCCAGTACTTC; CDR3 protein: CASSDWTSKETQYF
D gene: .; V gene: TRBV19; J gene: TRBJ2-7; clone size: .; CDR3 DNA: TGTGCCAGTAGTTTCTCCGACAGAAACCTTTACGAGCAGTACTTC; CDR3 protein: CASSFSDRNLYEQYF
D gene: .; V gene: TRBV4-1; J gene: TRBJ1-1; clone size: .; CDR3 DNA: TGCGCCAGCAGCCAAGGTGATATCACTGAAGCTTTCTTT; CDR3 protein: CASSQGDITEAFF
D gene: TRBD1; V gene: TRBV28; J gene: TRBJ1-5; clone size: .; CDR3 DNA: TGTGCCAGCAGAAGGGTTCGGGACAGACTTAATCAGCCCCAGCATTTT; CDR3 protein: CASRRVRDRLNQPQHF
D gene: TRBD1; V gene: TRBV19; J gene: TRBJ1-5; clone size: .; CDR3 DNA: TGTGCCAGTAGTCCTCGACAGGGGGCCTACAATCAGCCCCAGCATTTT; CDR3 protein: CASSPRQGAYNQPQHF
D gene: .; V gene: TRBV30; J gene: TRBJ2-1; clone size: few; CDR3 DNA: TGTGCCTGGAGTGTGGTTAGCGCCAAGACGGTGCAGTTCTTC; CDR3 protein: CAWSVVSAKTVQFF
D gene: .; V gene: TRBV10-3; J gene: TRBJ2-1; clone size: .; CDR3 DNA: TGTGCCATCAGTTCACACCAGGGACCCACCGATGAGCAGTTCTTC; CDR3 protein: CAISSHQGPTDEQFF
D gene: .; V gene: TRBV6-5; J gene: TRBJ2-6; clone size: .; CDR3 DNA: TGTGCCAGCAGTTACTCGGCCAGGGCCCCTCTCAACGTCCTGACTTTC; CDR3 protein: CASSYSARAPLNVLTF
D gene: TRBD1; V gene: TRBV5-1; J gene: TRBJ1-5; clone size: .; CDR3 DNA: TGCGCCAGCAGGGGGGGACAGGGGGCTGATCAGCCCCAGCATTTT; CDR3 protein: CASRGGQGADQPQHF
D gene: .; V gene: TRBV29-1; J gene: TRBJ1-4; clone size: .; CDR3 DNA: TGCAGCGTTGTGACAGATAATGAAAAACTGTTTTTT; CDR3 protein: CSVVTDNEKLFF
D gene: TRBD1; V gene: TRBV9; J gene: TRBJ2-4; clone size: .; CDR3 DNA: TGTGCCAGCAGCCCGGGACAGGGGAACATTCAGTACTTC; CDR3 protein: CASSPGQGNIQYF
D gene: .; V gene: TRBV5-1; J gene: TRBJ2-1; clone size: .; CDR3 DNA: TGCGCCAGCAGCCAAGACGACAGGCCAAATGAGCAGTTCTTC; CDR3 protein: CASSQDDRPNEQFF
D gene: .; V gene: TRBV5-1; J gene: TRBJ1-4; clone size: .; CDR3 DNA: TGCGCCAGCAGCTTGGAATCCGAAAAACTGTTTTTT; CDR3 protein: CASSLESEKLFF
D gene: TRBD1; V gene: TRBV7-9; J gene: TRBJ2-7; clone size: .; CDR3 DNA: TGTGCCAGCAGGGCCGGGGACAGCTACTACGAGCAGTACTTC; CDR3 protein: CASRAGDSYYEQYF
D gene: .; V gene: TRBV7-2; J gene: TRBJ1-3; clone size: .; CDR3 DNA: TGTGCCAGCAGCCAATCCGAAGACCGGAACACCATATATTTT; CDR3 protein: CASSQSEDRNTIYF
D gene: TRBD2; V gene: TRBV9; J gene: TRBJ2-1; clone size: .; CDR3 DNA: TGTGCCAGCAGCGTGGGACTAGGAGACAATGAGCAGTTCTTC; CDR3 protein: CASSVGLGDNEQFF
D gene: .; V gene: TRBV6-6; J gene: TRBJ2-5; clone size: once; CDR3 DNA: TGTGCCAGCAGCCTGGGGACCCAGTACTTC; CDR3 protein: CASSLGTQYF
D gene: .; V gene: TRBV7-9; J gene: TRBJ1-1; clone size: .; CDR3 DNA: TGTGCCAGCAGCTTAGCTGCAGGGAACACTGAAGCTTTCTTT; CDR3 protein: CASSLAAGNTEAFF
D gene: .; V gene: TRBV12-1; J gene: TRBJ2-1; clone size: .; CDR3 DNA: TGTGCCAGCAGCTCCAAACTAGCGGGGGGTATCAATGAGCAGTTCTTC; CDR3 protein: CASSSKLAGGINEQFF
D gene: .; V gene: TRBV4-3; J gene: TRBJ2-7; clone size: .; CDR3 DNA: TGCGCCAGCAGCCCAGACGGTGGGTCGGCAGGTAACGAGCAGTACTTC; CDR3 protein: CASSPDGGSAGNEQYF
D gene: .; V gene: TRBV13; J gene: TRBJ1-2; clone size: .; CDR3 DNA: TGTGCCAGCAGCTTCGCCCTGACGGGCCACTATGGCTACACCTTC; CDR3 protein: CASSFALTGHYGYTF
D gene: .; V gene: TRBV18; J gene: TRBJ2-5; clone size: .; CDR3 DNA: TGTGCCAGCCACGGCCACAACCAAGAGACCCAGTACTTC; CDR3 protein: CASHGHNQETQYF
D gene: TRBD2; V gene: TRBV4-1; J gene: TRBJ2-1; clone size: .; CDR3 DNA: TGCGCCAGCAGCCAATTAGCTACTAGCGGGACCTCAGTACTCTTC; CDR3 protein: CASSQLATSGTSVLF
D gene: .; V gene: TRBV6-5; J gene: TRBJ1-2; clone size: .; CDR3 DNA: TGTGCCAGCAGTTATAAGGGGGGCTACACCTTC; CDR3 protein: CASSYKGGYTF
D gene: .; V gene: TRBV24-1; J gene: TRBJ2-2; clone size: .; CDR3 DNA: TGTGCCACCAGTGATACAAGGGCCACCGGGGAGCTGTTTTTT; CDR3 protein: CATSDTRATGELFF
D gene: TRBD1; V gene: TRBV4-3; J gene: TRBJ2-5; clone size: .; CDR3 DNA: TGCGCCAGCAGCCCCGAACAGACAGGGACGGAGACCCAGTACTTC; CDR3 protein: CASSPEQTGTETQYF
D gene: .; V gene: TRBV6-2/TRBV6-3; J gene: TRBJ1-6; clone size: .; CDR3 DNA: TGTGCCAGCAGTCAGGCCCTCGGTTCACCCCTCCACTTT; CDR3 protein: CASSQALGSPLHF
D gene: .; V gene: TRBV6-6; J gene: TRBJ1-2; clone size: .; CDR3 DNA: TGTGCCAGCAGTCCGGGGTTCGTAGTGAGCTATGGCTACACCTTC; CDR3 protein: CASSPGFVVSYGYTF
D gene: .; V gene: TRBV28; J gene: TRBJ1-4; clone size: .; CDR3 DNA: TGTGCCAGCTCACCCGAGCGGGAGGGGGAGAGAAAACTGTTTTTT; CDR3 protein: CASSPEREGERKLFF
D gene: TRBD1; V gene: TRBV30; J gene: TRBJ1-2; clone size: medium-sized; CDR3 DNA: TGTGCCTGGAGCGGCGGACAGGCTAACTATGGCTACACCTTC; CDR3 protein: CAWSGGQANYGYTF